This T cell receptor beta chain was sequenced in a study of T-cell reconstitution after alpha-beta-depleted transplantation in children. Overall study findings and caveats: A year had passed since transplant, and T-cell counts and diversity by then came mostly from newly produced T cells. Surviving recipient T cells and thymic progenitors accounted for the high day-60 TCRbeta diversity observed in some patients.

Unique molecular identifiers tagged the TCRbeta library. A single record per CDR3 protein comes from TCRdb applying MiXCR to the PCR reads. The profile shows hundreds of thousands of distinct CDR3 sequences, about an eighth of them singletons. Of note for this clonotype: Its specificity is unknown. A read error is possible here, since a much larger clone lies one base away.

The length of the CDR3 is 13 residues. Between the trimmed V and J ends, which lost 10 bases and 0 bases, there was a span of 10 bases. The source is a girl aged 2-9 years with congenital amegakaryocytic thrombocytopenia, due to receive a stem cell transplant. V usage is TRBV12-3 or TRBV12-4 and J usage is TRBJ1-3, with D unresolved. Source: PBMCs, taken before TCRalphabeta/CD19-depleted stem cell transplant. The CDR3 sequence: CATSNHSGNTIYF. The CDR3 region has the DNA TGTGCCACCAGCAACCACTCTGGAAACACCATATATTTT.